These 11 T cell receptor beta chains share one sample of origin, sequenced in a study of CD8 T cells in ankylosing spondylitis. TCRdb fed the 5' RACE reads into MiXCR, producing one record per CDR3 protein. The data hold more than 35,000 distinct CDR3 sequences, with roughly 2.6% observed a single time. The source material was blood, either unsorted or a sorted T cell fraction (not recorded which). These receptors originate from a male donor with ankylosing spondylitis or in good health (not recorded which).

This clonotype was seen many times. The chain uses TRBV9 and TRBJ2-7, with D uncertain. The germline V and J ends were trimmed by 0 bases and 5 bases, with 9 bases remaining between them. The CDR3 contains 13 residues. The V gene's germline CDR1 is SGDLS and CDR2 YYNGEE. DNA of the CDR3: TGTGCCAGCAGCGTAGTCCCAGCCGACGAGCAGTACTTC. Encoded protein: CASSVVPADEQYF. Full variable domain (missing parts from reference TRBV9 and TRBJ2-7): DSGVTQTPKHLITATGQRVTLRCSPRSGDLSVYWYQQSLDQGLQFLIQYYNGEERAKGNILERFSAQQFPDLHSELNLSSLELGDSALYFCASSVVPADEQYFGPGTRLTVT.

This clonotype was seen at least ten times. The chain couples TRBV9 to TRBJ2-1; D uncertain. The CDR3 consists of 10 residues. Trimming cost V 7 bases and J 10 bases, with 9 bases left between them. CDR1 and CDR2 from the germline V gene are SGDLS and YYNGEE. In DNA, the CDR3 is TGTGCCAGCGGATTCACGGAGCAGTTCTTC. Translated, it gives CASGFTEQFF.

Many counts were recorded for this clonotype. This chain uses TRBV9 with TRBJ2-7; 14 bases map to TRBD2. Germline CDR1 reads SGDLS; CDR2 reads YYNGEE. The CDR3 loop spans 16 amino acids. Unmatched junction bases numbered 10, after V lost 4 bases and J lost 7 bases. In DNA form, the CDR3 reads TGTGCCAGCAGCCCAAGACTAGCGGGAGGGCCTCGAGAGCAGTACTTC. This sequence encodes CASSPRLAGGPREQYF.

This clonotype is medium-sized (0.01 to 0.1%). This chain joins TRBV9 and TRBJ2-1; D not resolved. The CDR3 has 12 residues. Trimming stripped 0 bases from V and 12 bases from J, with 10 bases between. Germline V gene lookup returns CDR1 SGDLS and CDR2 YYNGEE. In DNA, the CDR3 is TGTGCCAGCAGCGTAGATTTGGACCGGCAGTTCTTC. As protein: CASSVDLDRQFF.

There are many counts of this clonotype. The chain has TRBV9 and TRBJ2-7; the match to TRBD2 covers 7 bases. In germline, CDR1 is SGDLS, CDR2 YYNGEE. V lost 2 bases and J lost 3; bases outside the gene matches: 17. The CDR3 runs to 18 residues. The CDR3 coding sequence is TGTGCCAGCAGCGTTGGTTCGGGGAGGCGGGGGATAGGCTACGAGCAGTACTTC. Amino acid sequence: CASSVGSGRRGIGYEQYF.

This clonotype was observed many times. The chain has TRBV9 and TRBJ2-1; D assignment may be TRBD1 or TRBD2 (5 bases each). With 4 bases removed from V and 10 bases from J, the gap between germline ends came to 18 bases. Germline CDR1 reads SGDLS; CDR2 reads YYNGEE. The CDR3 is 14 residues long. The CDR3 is CASSLRGAVREQFF. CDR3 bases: TGTGCCAGCAGCCTTAGAGGGGCAGTTCGGGAGCAGTTCTTC.

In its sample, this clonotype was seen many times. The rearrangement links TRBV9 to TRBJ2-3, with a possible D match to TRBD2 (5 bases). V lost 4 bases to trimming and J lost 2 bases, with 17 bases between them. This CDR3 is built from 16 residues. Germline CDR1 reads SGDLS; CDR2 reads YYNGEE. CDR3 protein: CASSSPMGADTDTQYF. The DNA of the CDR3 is TGTGCCAGCAGCAGCCCCATGGGAGCGGACACAGATACGCAGTATTTT. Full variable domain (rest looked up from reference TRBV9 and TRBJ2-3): DSGVTQTPKHLITATGQRVTLRCSPRSGDLSVYWYQQSLDQGLQFLIQYYNGEERAKGNILERFSAQQFPDLHSELNLSSLELGDSALYFCASSSPMGADTDTQYFGPGTRLTVL.

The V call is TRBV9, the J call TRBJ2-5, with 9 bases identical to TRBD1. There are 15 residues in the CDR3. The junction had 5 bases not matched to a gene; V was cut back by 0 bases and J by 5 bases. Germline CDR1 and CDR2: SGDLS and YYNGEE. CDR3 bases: TGTGCCAGCAGCGTAGAGGGACAGGGTCGGGAGACCCAGTACTTC. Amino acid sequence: CASSVEGQGRETQYF.

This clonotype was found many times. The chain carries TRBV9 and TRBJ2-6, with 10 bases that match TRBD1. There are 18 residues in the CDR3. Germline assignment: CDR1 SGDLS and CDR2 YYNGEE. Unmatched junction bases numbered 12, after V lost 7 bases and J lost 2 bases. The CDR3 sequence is CASSLTRDRGTGANVLTF. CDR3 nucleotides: TGTGCCAGCTCCTTAACCCGGGACAGGGGAACTGGGGCCAACGTCCTGACTTTC. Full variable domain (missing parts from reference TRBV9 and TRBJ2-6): DSGVTQTPKHLITATGQRVTLRCSPRSGDLSVYWYQQSLDQGLQFLIQYYNGEERAKGNILERFSAQQFPDLHSELNLSSLELGDSALYFCASSLTRDRGTGANVLTFGAGSRLTVL.

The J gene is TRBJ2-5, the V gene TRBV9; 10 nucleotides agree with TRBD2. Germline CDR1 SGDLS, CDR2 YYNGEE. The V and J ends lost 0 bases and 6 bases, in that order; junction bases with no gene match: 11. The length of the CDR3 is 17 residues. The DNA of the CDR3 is TGTGCCAGCAGCGTAGCGGGAAGCGGGAGGGCCACCAAGACCCAGTACTTC. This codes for CASSVAGSGRATKTQYF. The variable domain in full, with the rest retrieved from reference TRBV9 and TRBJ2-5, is DSGVTQTPKHLITATGQRVTLRCSPRSGDLSVYWYQQSLDQGLQFLIQYYNGEERAKGNILERFSAQQFPDLHSELNLSSLELGDSALYFCASSVAGSGRATKTQYFGPGTRLLVL.

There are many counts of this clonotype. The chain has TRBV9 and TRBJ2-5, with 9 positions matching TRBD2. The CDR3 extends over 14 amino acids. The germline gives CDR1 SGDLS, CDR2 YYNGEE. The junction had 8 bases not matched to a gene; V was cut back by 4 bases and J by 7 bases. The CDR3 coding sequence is TGTGCCAGCAGCCCCCGCGGGCGGGAGGGGACCCAGTACTTC. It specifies CASSPRGREGTQYF. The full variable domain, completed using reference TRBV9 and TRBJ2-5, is DSGVTQTPKHLITATGQRVTLRCSPRSGDLSVYWYQQSLDQGLQFLIQYYNGEERAKGNILERFSAQQFPDLHSELNLSSLELGDSALYFCASSPRGREGTQYFGPGTRLLVL.